Following are 24 T cell receptor beta chains from one sample sequenced in a study of cytomegalovirus exposure and HLA in healthy donors. The study ran its PCR with 60 Vbeta and 13 Jbeta primers. Here immunoSEQ multiplex PCR was the method, and the copy in TCRdb shows in-frame clones only, minus some. The sample includes roughly 130,000 clones, around 65% of them seen just once. Sequences were obtained from PBMCs. The receptors were sampled from a man between 18 and 35 years old in good health and CMV-seronegative.

This chain connects TRBV30 to TRBJ1-3, with 9 bases aligning to TRBD1. Germline V gene data show CDR1 as GTSNPN and CDR2 as SVGIG (reference sequence). J lost 0 bases, V lost 8 bases, and 8 bases had no gene match. The CDR3 contains 15 residues. The CDR3 sequence: CAGSPGQGSGNTIYF. CDR3 DNA sequence: TGTGCCGGTTCCCCGGGACAGGGCTCTGGAAACACCATATATTTT.

The chain carries TRBV2 and TRBJ1-4; 8 bases align to TRBD1. V gave up 3 bases and J gave up 7 bases; unmatched junction bases: 7. Germline V CDR1 and CDR2: SNHLY, FYNNEI. CDR3 length: 15 residues. CDR3 DNA: TGTGCCAGCAGTGAGACAGGGGCGCGGAGTGAAAAACTGTTTTTT. This encodes CASSETGARSEKLFF.

In its sample, this clone was seen once. The V call is TRBV2, the J call TRBJ1-5; 10 bases are a match to TRBD1. The germline V gene encodes CDR1 SNHLY and CDR2 FYNNEI. The V and J ends lost 6 bases and 4 bases, in that order; junction bases with no gene match: 9. The CDR3 is 16 amino acids. The DNA for the CDR3 is TGTGCCAGCAGCCTATTGACAGGGGGCCTTAATCAGCCCCAGCATTTT. It is translated as CASSLLTGGLNQPQHF. Full variable domain (missing parts from reference TRBV2 and TRBJ1-5): EPEVTQTPSHQVTQMGQEVILRCVPISNHLYFYWYRQILGQKVEFLVSFYNNEISEKSEIFDDQFSVERPDGSNFTLKIRSTKLEDSAMYFCASSLLTGGLNQPQHFGDGTRLSIL.

This sequence joins TRBV19 and TRBJ2-2; 10 bases line up with TRBD1. Germline values: CDR1 LNHDA, CDR2 SQIVND (reference sequence). The CDR3 loop spans 15 amino acids. V dropped 5 bases and J dropped 5; count of bases not matched to a gene: 5. The chain's CDR3 is CASSAGQGWTGELFF. The CDR3 DNA reads TGTGCCAGTAGTGCGGGACAGGGGTGGACCGGGGAGCTGTTTTTT.

The rearrangement links TRBV27 to TRBJ2-7; 8 positions agree with TRBD1. Germline trimming cut 0 bases from V and 2 bases from J; bases unmatched to any gene: 3. Germline CDR1 MNHEY, CDR2 SMNVEV (reference sequence). The CDR3 contains 15 residues. This CDR3 is CASSLSGTGTYEQYF. DNA for the CDR3: TGTGCCAGCAGTTTATCTGGGACAGGAACCTACGAGCAGTACTTC.

This clone was observed a few times. The genes are TRBV6-4 and TRBJ2-3; 11 nucleotides match TRBD1. Unmatched junction bases numbered 6, after V lost 6 bases and J lost 4 bases. The CDR3 consists of 15 residues. CDR1 is MRHNA and CDR2 is SNTAGT in the germline V gene. The chain's CDR3 is CASSPDRGLADTQYF. In DNA, the CDR3 is TGTGCCAGCAGCCCGGACAGGGGGCTTGCAGATACGCAGTATTTT.

This sequence joins TRBV9 and TRBJ2-7; unclear D gene. The CDR3 loop spans 14 amino acids. Germline V gene data show CDR1 as SGDLS and CDR2 as YYNGEE. Trimming took off 4 bases at V and 2 bases at J, with 13 bases between the two ends. CDR3 nucleotide sequence: TGTGCCAGCAGCCCCTCGGTTCCGGCCTACGAGCAGTACTTC. Translated, it gives CASSPSVPAYEQYF.

As concerns this clone: The junction departs from the called germline gene at one end, perhaps through a read error. The rearrangement links TRBV27 to TRBJ1-2; D gene uncertain. The CDR3 extends over 14 amino acids. The V gene's germline CDR1 is MNHEY and CDR2 SMNVEV (reference sequence). The CDR3 nucleotides are TGTGCCAGCAGTTTATCCCGCCTACAGAATGGCTACCCCTTC. Amino acid sequence: CASSLSRLQNGYPF.

This chain links TRBV20-1 with TRBJ1-1; maybe TRBD1 (5 bases). CDR3 length: 11 amino acids. V lost 4 bases and J lost 6, with 9 bases in between. CDR1 and CDR2 from the germline V gene are DFQATT and SNEGSKA (reference sequence). CDR3 in DNA: TGCAGTGCTACAGGGTACGCTGAAGCTTTCTTT. Its translation is CSATGYAEAFF.

This clone was seen a few times. The rearrangement links TRBV27 to TRBJ1-4, with D tentatively TRBD1 (5 bases). The germline gives CDR1 MNHEY, CDR2 SMNVEV (reference sequence). The CDR3 has 12 amino acids. The germline V and J ends were trimmed by 6 bases and 11 bases, with 13 bases remaining between them. The CDR3 loop reads CASRFQGGKLFF. CDR3 DNA sequence: TGTGCCAGCAGGTTCCAGGGAGGCAAACTGTTTTTT.

The chain links TRBV6-5 to TRBJ2-7; possibly TRBD1 for D (6 bases). The CDR3 covers 16 residues. The germline V and J ends were trimmed by 0 bases and 3 bases, with 15 bases remaining between them. Looked up from germline, CDR1 is MNHEY and CDR2 is SVGAGI. CDR3 loop: CASSYSMSQGFYEQYF. The CDR3 nucleotides read TGTGCCAGCAGTTACTCTATGTCACAGGGATTCTACGAGCAGTACTTC.

The rearrangement uses TRBV25-1 and TRBJ1-4, with D uncertain. From germline, CDR1 is MGHDK and CDR2 SYGVNS. This CDR3 contains 14 residues. V shed 8 bases and J shed 5 bases, with 15 bases lying between them. Here the CDR3 DNA reads TGTGCCAGCGAAGGAGTGAGCCCGAATGAAAAACTGTTTTTT. It is translated as CASEGVSPNEKLFF.

A note on this clone: The same CDR3 can be traced to other DNA sequences in this sample. The chain carries TRBV28 and TRBJ2-1, with 12 bases lining up with TRBD2. The V gene end was trimmed by 5 bases and the J gene end by 4 bases; junction bases not matched to a gene: 3. CDR1 is MDHEN and CDR2 is SYDVKM in the germline V gene. The CDR3 is 15 amino acids. CDR3 in amino acids: CASSPLAGGYNEQFF. For the CDR3, the DNA is TGTGCCAGCAGTCCGCTAGCGGGAGGGTACAATGAGCAGTTCTTC.

The chain carries TRBV7-2 and TRBJ2-7, with 7 nucleotides matching TRBD2. The CDR3 contains 14 residues. Germline CDR1 is SGHTA and CDR2 is FQGNSA. Trimming took 5 bases from V and 5 from J; bases not matched to a gene: 9. CDR3 sequence reads: CASSTWTSPHEQYF. In DNA form, the CDR3 reads TGTGCCAGCAGCACTTGGACTAGTCCCCACGAGCAGTACTTC. Supplemented by reference TRBV7-2 and TRBJ2-7, the full variable domain reads GAGVSQSPSNKVTEKGKDVELRCDPISGHTALYWYRQSLGQGLEFLIYFQGNSAPDKSGLPSDRFSAERTGGSVSTLTIQRTQQEDSAVYLCASSTWTSPHEQYFGPGTRLTVT.

The CDR3 reads CASSTGTGGREQYF. CDR3 DNA sequence: TGTGCCAGCAGCACCGGGACAGGGGGCCGGGAGCAGTACTTC. This chain links TRBV7-9 with TRBJ2-7, with 12 bases that match TRBD1. This CDR3 spans 14 amino acids. V lost 5 bases to trimming and J lost 7 bases; unmatched junction nucleotides: 6. Germline V CDR1 and CDR2: SEHNR, FQNEAQ (reference sequence).

The J gene is TRBJ2-7, the V gene TRBV10-3, with 7 bases fitting TRBD1. Trimming removed 2 bases from V and 5 bases from J; junction bases left unmatched: 9. CDR3 size: 15 residues. From germline, CDR1 is ENHRY and CDR2 SYGVKD. Here the CDR3 DNA reads TGTGCCATCAGTGAGCCACTGACAGGGCTCCACGAGCAGTACTTC. Translation: CAISEPLTGLHEQYF.

The chain uses TRBV15 and TRBJ2-2; 7 positions match TRBD2. CDR1 is LNHNV and CDR2 is YYDKDF in the germline V gene (reference sequence). This CDR3 region has 15 residues. The trim removed 5 bases at V and 0 bases at J, leaving 3 bases unmatched. In DNA, the CDR3 is TGTGCCACCAGCCCCCGGGGGGCGAACACCGGGGAGCTGTTTTTT. Translating it yields CATSPRGANTGELFF.

This clone was seen a few times. This sequence joins TRBV25-1 and TRBJ2-5, with 11 positions matching TRBD2. CDR1 is MGHDK, CDR2 SYGVNS, per germline. CDR3 length: 17 residues. V dropped 3 bases and J dropped 4; count of bases not matched to a gene: 10. CDR3 coding DNA: TGTGCCAGCAGTGACATAGCGGGAGGGCCCTACGGAGAGACCCAGTACTTC. Translation gives CASSDIAGGPYGETQYF.

The genes are TRBV5-4 and TRBJ2-5; TRBD2 might be the D (6 bases). Germline values: CDR1 SGHNT, CDR2 YYREEE (reference sequence). CDR3 size: 15 residues. Trimming shortened V by 5 bases and J by 4 bases, and 18 bases separated the two germline ends. CDR3 sequence (DNA): TGTGCCAGCAGTTCTGGGACTGCGCCCTTAGAGACCCAGTACTTC. This gives the protein CASSSGTAPLETQYF.

The rearrangement joins TRBV6-5 to TRBJ1-1, with D unresolved. Germline V lookup: CDR1 MNHEY, CDR2 SVGAGI. Trimming took off 2 bases at V and 7 bases at J, with 8 bases between the two ends. This CDR3 is built from 12 residues. The CDR3 DNA reads as TGTGCCAGCAGTTACCTCCGCGGTGAAGCTTTCTTT. Translating it yields CASSYLRGEAFF.

Note on this clone: A read error may account for a junction end that differs from germline. The CDR3 is CSSSSPRQGSSGANVLTF. The CDR3 DNA is TGTTCCAGCAGTTCCCCCAGGCAGGGGAGCTCTGGGGCCAACGTCCTGACTTTC. The genes are TRBV7-9 and TRBJ2-6; possibly TRBD1 for D (6 bases). This CDR3 comprises 18 residues. CDR1 and CDR2 (germline): SEHNR, FQNEAQ (reference sequence).

The V gene is TRBV30, the J gene TRBJ1-1, with TRBD1 identical over 7 bases. The CDR3 runs 16 residues. Germline trimming cut 3 bases from V and 1 base from J; bases unmatched to any gene: 11. Germline CDR1 reads GTSNPN; CDR2 reads SVGIG (reference sequence). DNA of the CDR3: TGTGCCTGGAGGGTGAGGACAGGCCTTCAGAACACTGAAGCTTTCTTT. Its translation is CAWRVRTGLQNTEAFF.

V gene TRBV4-1 combines with J gene TRBJ2-1; TRBD2 matches at 7 bases. From germline, CDR1 is MGHRA and CDR2 YSYEKL. This CDR3 has 13 amino acids. With V trimmed by 4 bases and J by 8 bases, 5 bases remained unmatched. The CDR3 bases are TGCGCCAGCAGCCTCAGGGAGGGCGATGAGCAGTTCTTC. Translated, it gives CASSLREGDEQFF.

V gene TRBV28 combines with J gene TRBJ2-7, with TRBD1 matching over 7 bases. The germline gives CDR1 MDHEN, CDR2 SYDVKM. CDR3 length: 16 residues. J gave up 0 bases and V 5 bases, and 10 bases lay outside the gene matches. Here the CDR3 DNA reads TGTGCCAGCAGTCCACTGGGACAGCTTTTCTCCTACGAGCAGTACTTC. Protein: CASSPLGQLFSYEQYF.